This TCR beta chain emerged from a study of blood T cell repertoires in COVID-19. Measured with immunoSEQ multiplex PCR; TCRdb has only the in-frame clones, and not every one. The top ten clones hold 8.5% to 14% of a sample with approximately 290,000 clones, roughly 86% of them seen once. Turning to this clone: Other DNA sequences in the same sample also yield this CDR3.

The CDR3 runs to 12 residues. CDR1 is SEHNR and CDR2 is FQNEAQ in the germline V gene (reference sequence). V lost 1 base to trimming and J lost 7 bases, with 5 bases between them. V gene TRBV7-9 combines with J gene TRBJ1-5; D gene unclear. The receptor was isolated from a woman aged 25 to 39 with COVID-19, enrolled during active disease. Sequencing was done on a sample of peripheral blood. The CDR3 DNA is TGTGCCAGCAGCTTAGGAGGCCAGCCCCAGCATTTT. This gives the protein CASSLGGQPQHF.